This TCR beta chain was observed in a study of identical twins. The authors used template switching to add a universal primer site and gave cDNA unique molecular identifiers. TCRdb redid the calling of the 5' RACE reads with MiXCR, one entry per CDR3 protein. The table includes some 460,000 distinct CDR3 sequences, 12% to 15% detected once. Broader study findings: Out-of-frame alpha sequences shared by twins showed excess low generation probability. Model-predicted out-of-frame TCR alpha sharing fell below observed values in monozygotic twins.

All donors were healthy Caucasians. V shed 1 base and J shed 3 bases, with 17 bases lying between them. Germline assignment: CDR1 DFQATT and CDR2 SNEGSKA (reference sequence). This CDR3 spans 16 amino acids. As to this clonotype: Its antigen is still unknown.

This sample was shared with a second study, whose subject was yellow fever vaccine responses in identical twins.

This TCR derives from a woman aged 18-29 years in good health. Sequenced: CD4+ T cells sorted from blood. This chain links TRBV20-1 with TRBJ2-3, with TRBD2 as a possible D gene (5 bases). In DNA, the CDR3 is TGCAGTGCTAGAGCTCTAGCCATGGTCGGGACAGATACGCAGTATTTT. It is translated as CSARALAMVGTDTQYF.